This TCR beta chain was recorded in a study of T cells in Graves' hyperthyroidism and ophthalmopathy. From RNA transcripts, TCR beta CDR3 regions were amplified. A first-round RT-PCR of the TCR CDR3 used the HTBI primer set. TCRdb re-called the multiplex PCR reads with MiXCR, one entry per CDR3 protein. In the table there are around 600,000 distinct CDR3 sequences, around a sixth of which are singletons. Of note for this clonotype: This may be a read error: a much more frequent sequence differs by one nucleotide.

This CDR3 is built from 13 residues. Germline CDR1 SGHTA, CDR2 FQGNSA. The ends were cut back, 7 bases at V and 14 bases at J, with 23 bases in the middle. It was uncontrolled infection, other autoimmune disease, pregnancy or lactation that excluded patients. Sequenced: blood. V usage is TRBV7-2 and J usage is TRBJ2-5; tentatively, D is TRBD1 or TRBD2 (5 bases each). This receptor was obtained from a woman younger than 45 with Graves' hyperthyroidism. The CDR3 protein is CASNLYRDPRTYF. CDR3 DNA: TGTGCCAGCAACTTGTACCGGGACCCCCGAACCTACTTC.